This entry concerns a single T cell receptor beta chain. Antigen unknown. This CDR3 spans 12 amino acids. CDR1 is ENHRY, CDR2 SYGVKD, per germline. Trimming took 7 bases from V and 3 from J, leaving 10 bases between them. Sequencing used immunoSEQ multiplex PCR; TCRdb keeps in-frame clones, though not all of them. The sample comprises around 83,000 clones, 88% of which are singletons, and under 25% rests with the top ten. The source of the sample is a study of T cell responses to AZD1222 COVID-19 vaccine. Study details: Samples with a second dose at about 4 or about 12 weeks were pooled together. General observations from the study: Donors, mostly white British, included more females; clonal diversity was possibly underestimated. Seropositive AZD1222 recipients at baseline numbered only 6 or 7. Researchers took repertoire samples only after the peak T cell response had come.

The receptor was isolated from an adult in good health. The rearrangement links TRBV10-3 to TRBJ2-7, with D perhaps given as TRBD1 or TRBD2 (5 bases each). The sample in question was peripheral blood, obtained on day 0 of AZD1222 vaccination. For the CDR3, the DNA is TGTGCCATCAATGGGGGTGGCTACGAGCAGTACTTC. Translating gives CAINGGGYEQYF.